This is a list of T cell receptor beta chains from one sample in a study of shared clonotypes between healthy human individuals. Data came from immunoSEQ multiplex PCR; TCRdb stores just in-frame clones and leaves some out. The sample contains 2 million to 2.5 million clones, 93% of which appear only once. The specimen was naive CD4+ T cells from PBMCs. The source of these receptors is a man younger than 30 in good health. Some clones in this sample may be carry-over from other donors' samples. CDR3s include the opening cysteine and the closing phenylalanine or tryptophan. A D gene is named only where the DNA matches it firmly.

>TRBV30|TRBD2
CAWARAGVFHTQYF
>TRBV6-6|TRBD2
CASSRPVGGGEQFF
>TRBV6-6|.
CASSYATGLRYEQYF
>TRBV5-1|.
CASSGPDFKGNEQFF
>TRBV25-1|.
CASSVRGTSVSPLHF
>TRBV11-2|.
CASNTRSSGANVLTF
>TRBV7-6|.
CASSLLGDNYGYTF
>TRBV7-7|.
CASRSLTGQETQYF
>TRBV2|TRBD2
CASRAGGVNEQFF
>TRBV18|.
CASSPGGRGTKYEQYF
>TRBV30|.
CAWGPKGYEQYF
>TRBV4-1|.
CASSQAEGRSPLHF
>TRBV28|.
CASSPTGDTIYF
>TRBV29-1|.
CSVEVNYGYTF
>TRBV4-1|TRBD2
CASRALAGVGNEQFF
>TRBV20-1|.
CSASRGGIQYF
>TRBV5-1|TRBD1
CASKRDRAGNTEAFF
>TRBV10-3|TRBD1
CAIGGTGGNEQFF
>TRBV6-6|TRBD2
CASSYSTSGTYEQYF
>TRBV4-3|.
CASSQETGRGAFF
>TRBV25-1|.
CASSEPSGRNEKLFF
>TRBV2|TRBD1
CASSRQGMASTEAFF
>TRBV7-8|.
CASSLLGPPGEQYF
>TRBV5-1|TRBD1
CASSPKKYRDRGKPTYGYTF
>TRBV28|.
CASSLRWQSNQPQHF
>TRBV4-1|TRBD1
CASSQGTGNNQPQHF
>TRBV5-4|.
CASSLVSRPGANVLTF
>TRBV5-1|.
CASSLVGEDGYTF
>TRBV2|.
CASRSDLAGELFF
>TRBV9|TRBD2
CASSVGSLAWNTDTQYF
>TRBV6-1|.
CAGGRETQYF
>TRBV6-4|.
CASSRQENTEAFF
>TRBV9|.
CASSAHPRASGNTIYF
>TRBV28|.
CASSPLHRVDQPQHF
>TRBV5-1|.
CASSLVGGKETQYF
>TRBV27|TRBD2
CASASRGVDTGELFF
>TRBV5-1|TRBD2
CASSLTSGSPSYEQYF
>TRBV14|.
CASSHRRDTEAFF
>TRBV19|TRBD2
CASSPGTSGRTQYF
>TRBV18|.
CASSPSGRSAGANVLTF
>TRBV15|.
CATSRKGIGGSSNQPQHF
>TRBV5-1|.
CASGPLYSSYEQYF
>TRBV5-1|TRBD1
CASSSESTGGRGYTF
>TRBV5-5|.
CASSLGASSYNEQFF
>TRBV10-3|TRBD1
CAISEPGQKLLWGGNVLTF
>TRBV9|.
CASSGGASGYNEQFF
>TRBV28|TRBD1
CASRPQGGQPQHF
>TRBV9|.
CASSVGADSYNEQFF
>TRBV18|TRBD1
CASSRQGGGTEAFF
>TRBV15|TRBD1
CATSRDRQGAGYEQYF
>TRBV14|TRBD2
CASSPLAGAYNEQFF
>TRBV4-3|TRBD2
CASSSLAGGAADTQYF